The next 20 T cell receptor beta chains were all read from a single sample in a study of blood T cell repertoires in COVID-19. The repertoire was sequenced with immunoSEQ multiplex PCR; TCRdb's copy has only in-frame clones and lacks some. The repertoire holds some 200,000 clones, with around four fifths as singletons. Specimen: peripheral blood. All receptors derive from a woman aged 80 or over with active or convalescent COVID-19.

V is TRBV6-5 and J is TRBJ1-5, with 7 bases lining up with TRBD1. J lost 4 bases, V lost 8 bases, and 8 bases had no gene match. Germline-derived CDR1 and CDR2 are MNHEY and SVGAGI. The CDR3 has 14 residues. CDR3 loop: CASARQGRNQPQHF. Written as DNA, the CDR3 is TGTGCCAGCGCCAGACAGGGAAGGAATCAGCCCCAGCATTTT.

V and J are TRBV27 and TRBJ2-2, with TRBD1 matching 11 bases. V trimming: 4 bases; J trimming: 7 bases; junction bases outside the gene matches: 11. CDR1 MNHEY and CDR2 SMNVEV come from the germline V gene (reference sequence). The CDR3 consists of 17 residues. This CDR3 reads CASSYLLPGQGGGELFF. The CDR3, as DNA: TGTGCCAGCAGTTATTTACTCCCGGGACAGGGGGGCGGGGAGCTGTTTTTT.

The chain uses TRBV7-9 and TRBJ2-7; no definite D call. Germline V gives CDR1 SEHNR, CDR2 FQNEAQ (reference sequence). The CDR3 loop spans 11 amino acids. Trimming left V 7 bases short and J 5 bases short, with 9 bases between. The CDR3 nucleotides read TGTGCCAGCACCAGCCGGGACGAGCAGTACTTC. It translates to CASTSRDEQYF.

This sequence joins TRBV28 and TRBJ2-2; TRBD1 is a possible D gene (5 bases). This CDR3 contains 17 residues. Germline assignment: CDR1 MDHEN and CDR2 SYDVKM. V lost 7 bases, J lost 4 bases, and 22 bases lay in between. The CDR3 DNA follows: TGTGCCAGCACTTCCTCGTACAGGACGCTAAGCACCGGGGAGCTGTTTTTT. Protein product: CASTSSYRTLSTGELFF.

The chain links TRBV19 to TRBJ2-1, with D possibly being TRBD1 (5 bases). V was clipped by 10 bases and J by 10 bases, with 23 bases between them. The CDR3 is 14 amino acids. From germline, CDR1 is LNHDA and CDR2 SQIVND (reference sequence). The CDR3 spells CATNPAGAGYEQFF. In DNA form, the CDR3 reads TGTGCCACTAACCCTGCTGGCGCAGGGTACGAGCAGTTCTTC.

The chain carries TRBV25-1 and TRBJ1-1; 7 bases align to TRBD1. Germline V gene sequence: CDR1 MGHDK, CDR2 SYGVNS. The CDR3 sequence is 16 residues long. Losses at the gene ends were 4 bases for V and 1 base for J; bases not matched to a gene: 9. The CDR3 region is CASSAGARGRNTEAFF. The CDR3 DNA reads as TGTGCCAGCAGTGCTGGGGCGAGGGGGCGGAACACTGAAGCTTTCTTT.

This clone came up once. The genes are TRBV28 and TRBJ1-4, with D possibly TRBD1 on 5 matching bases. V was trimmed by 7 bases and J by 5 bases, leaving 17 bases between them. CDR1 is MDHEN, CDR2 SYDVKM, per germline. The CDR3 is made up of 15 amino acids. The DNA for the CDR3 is TGTGCCAGCAACCGGGGGGGGTATCAAAATGAAAAACTGTTTTTT. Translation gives CASNRGGYQNEKLFF.

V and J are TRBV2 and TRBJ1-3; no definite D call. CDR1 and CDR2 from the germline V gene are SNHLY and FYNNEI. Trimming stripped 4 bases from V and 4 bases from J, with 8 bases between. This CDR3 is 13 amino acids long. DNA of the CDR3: TGTGCCAGCAGTGGGAGGAGCGGAAACACCATATATTTT. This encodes CASSGRSGNTIYF. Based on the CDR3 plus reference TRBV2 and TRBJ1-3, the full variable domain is EPEVTQTPSHQVTQMGQEVILRCVPISNHLYFYWYRQILGQKVEFLVSFYNNEISEKSEIFDDQFSVERPDGSNFTLKIRSTKLEDSAMYFCASSGRSGNTIYFGEGSWLTVV.

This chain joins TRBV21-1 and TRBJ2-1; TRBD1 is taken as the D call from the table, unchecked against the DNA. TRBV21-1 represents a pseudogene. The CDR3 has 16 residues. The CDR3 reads CASSKGRVGAYNEQFF. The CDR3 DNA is TGTGCCAGCAGCAAAGGAAGGGTAGGGGCCTACAATGAGCAGTTCTTC.

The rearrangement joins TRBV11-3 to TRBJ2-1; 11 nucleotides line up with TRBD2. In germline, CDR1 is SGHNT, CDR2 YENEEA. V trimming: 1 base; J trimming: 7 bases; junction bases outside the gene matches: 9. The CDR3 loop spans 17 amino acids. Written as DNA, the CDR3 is TGTGCCAGCAGCTTAGGTAGCGGGAGGGGGCGAGGGAATGAGCAGTTCTTC. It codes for CASSLGSGRGRGNEQFF.

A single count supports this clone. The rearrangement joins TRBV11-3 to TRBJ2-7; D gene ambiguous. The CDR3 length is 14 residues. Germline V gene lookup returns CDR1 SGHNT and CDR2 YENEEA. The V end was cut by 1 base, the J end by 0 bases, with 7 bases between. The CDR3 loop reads CASSLVASSYEQYF. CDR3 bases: TGTGCCAGCAGCTTAGTAGCCAGCTCCTACGAGCAGTACTTC.

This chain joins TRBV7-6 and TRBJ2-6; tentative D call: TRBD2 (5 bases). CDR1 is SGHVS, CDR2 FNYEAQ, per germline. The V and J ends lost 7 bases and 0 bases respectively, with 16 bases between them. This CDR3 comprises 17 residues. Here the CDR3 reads CASTSGSGNSGANVLTF. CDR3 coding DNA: TGTGCCAGCACCTCCGGGTCCGGGAACTCTGGGGCCAACGTCCTGACTTTC.

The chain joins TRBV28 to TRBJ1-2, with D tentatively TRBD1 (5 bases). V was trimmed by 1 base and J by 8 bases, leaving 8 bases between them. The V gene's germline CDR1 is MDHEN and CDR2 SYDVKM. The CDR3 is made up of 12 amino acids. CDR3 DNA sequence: TGTGCCAGCAGTTTATACGGGGGAGGCTACACCTTC. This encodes CASSLYGGGYTF.

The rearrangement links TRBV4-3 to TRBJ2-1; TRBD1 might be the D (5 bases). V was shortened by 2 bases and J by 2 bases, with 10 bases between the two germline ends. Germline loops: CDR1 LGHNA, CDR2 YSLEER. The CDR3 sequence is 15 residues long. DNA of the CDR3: TGCGCCAGCAGCCAACAGGGTCGGACCTACAATGAGCAGTTCTTC. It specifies CASSQQGRTYNEQFF.

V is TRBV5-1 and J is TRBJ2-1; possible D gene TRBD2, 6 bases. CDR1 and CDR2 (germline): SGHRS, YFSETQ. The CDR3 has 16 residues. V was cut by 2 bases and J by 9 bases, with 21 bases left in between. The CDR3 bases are TGCGCCAGCAGCTTCGGAGGGGTTTTTTCCCCGGCTGAGCAGTTCTTC. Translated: CASSFGGVFSPAEQFF.

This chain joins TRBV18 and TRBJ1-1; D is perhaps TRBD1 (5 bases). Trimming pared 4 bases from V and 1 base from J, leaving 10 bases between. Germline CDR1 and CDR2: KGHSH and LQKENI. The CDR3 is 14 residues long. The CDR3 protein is CASSLDSQNTEAFF. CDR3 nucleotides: TGTGCCAGCTCACTTGACAGCCAGAACACTGAAGCTTTCTTT. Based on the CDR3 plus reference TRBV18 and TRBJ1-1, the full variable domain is NAGVMQNPRHLVRRRGQEARLRCSPMKGHSHVYWYRQLPEEGLKFMVYLQKENIIDESGMPKERFSAEFPKEGPSILRIQQVVRGDSAAYFCASSLDSQNTEAFFGQGTRLTVV.

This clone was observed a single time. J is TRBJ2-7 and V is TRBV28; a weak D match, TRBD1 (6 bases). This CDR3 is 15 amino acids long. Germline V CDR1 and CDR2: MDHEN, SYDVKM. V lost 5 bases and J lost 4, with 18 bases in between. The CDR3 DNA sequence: TGTGCCAGCAGTACATCTACAGGGCCCAGATACGAGCAGTACTTC. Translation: CASSTSTGPRYEQYF.

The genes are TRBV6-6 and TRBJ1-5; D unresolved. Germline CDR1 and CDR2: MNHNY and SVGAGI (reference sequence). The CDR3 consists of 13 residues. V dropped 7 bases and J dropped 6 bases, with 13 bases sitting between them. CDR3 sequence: CASIGVGGQPQHF. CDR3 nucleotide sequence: TGTGCCAGCATCGGGGTGGGCGGTCAGCCCCAGCATTTT.

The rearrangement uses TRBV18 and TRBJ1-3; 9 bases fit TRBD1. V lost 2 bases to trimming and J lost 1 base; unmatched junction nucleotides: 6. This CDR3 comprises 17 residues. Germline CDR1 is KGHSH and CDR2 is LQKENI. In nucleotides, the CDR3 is TGTGCCAGCTCACCAACCACAGGGGGCTTATCTGGAAACACCATATATTTT. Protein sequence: CASSPTTGGLSGNTIYF.

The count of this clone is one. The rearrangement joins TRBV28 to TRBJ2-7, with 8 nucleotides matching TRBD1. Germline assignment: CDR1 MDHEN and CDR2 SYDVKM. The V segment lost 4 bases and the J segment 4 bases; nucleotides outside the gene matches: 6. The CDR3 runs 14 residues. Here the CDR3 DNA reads TGTGCCAGCAGTTCCACGGACAGGGCGTACGAGCAGTACTTC. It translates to CASSSTDRAYEQYF.